Listed here is a single T cell receptor beta chain. Its target is not known. Carried by the TCR beta cDNA libraries were unique molecular identifiers. TCRdb re-derived calls from the PCR reads in MiXCR, one entry per CDR3 protein. The sample shows hundreds of thousands of distinct CDR3 sequences, 55% to 60% of them seen only once. Trimming pared 0 bases from V and 4 bases from J, leaving 19 bases between. Per germline, CDR1 SGHRS and CDR2 YFSETQ. The CDR3 loop spans 17 amino acids. The data belong to a study of post-analysis software for immune sequencing data. Study-wide results and caveats: Several TRBV segments, TRBV5-6, TRBV5-1 and TRBV20-1 among them, were found more frequent in patients than controls. F measure grouped same-batch samples tightly together.

Sequences were obtained from blood. The J gene is TRBJ1-2, the V gene TRBV5-1; D is perhaps TRBD1 (5 bases). The receptor comes from a girl aged 2 to 9 with multiple sclerosis. CDR3 DNA sequence: TGCGCCAGCAGCTTGGCCGTAGAAGCAGGGTCCGGCTATGGCTACACCTTC. Amino acids: CASSLAVEAGSGYGYTF.